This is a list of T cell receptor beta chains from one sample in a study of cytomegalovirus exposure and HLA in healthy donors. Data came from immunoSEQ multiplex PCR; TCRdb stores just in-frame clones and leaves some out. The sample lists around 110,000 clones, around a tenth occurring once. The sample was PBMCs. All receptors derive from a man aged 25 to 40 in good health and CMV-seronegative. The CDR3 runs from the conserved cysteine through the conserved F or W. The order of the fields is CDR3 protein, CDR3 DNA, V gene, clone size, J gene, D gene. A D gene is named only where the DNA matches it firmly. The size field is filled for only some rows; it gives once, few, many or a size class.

CASSGQGTRYEQYF TGTGCCAGCAGTGGACAGGGAACAAGGTACGAGCAGTACTTC TRBV2 . TRBJ2-7 TRBD1
CASNPGGKSYNEQFF TGTGCCAGCAACCCGGGGGGTAAATCCTACAATGAGCAGTTCTTC TRBV7-2 . TRBJ2-1 TRBD2
CASRLANTEAFF TGTGCCAGCAGATTAGCCAACACTGAAGCTTTCTTT TRBV5-8 . TRBJ1-1 .
CASSAPHRGLETQYF TGTGCCAGCAGCGCCCCCCACCGAGGTTTGGAGACCCAGTACTTC TRBV9 . TRBJ2-5 .
CSVEPGGRTEAFF TGCAGCGTTGAACCAGGGGGTCGTACTGAAGCTTTCTTT TRBV29-1 few TRBJ1-1 TRBD1
CASSSSSTGETGELFF TGTGCCAGCAGCTCCTCTTCGACAGGGGAAACCGGGGAGCTGTTTTTT TRBV7-3 few TRBJ2-2 TRBD1
CASTRDRGSYGYTF TGTGCCAGCACCAGAGACAGGGGATCCTATGGCTACACCTTC TRBV6-1 few TRBJ1-2 TRBD1
CASSPTRTRGGEQYF TGTGCCAGCAGTCCAACCAGGACACGGGGAGGGGAGCAGTACTTC TRBV28 . TRBJ2-5 TRBD2
CASSEQGPQETQYF TGTGCCAGTAGTGAACAGGGGCCCCAAGAGACCCAGTACTTC TRBV19 . TRBJ2-5 TRBD1
CASGEGSQPQHF TGTGCCAGCGGCGAAGGGAGTCAGCCCCAGCATTTT TRBV9 few TRBJ1-5 .
CASSLPSGGVDEQYF TGTGCCAGCAGCTTGCCTAGCGGGGGCGTCGACGAGCAGTACTTC TRBV5-6 few TRBJ2-7 TRBD2
CASSPRRGGGDGETQYF TGTGCCAGCAGCCCGCGCCGCGGGGGAGGAGACGGGGAGACCCAGTACTTC TRBV7-9 . TRBJ2-5 TRBD2
CASTRDRGYEQYF TGTGCCAGTACCCGGGACAGGGGGTACGAGCAGTACTTC TRBV19 . TRBJ2-7 TRBD1
CASSEYRGRNEKLFF TGTGCCAGCAGTGAATACAGGGGGCGTAATGAAAAACTGTTTTTT TRBV25-1 few TRBJ1-4 TRBD1
CASSPSRDRFRVAFF TGTGCCAGCAGCCCCAGTAGGGACAGATTTCGGGTTGCTTTCTTT TRBV11-3 . TRBJ1-1 TRBD1
CASSQDPGASGELFF TGTGCCAGCAGCCAAGATCCTGGAGCTTCCGGGGAGCTGTTTTTT TRBV4-2 . TRBJ2-2 .
CASKGQGHTGELFF TGTGCCAGCAAAGGGCAGGGGCACACCGGGGAGCTGTTTTTT TRBV13 few TRBJ2-2 .
CSVRVAGGDNEQFF TGCAGCGTTCGGGTAGCGGGGGGCGACAATGAGCAGTTCTTC TRBV29-1 . TRBJ2-1 TRBD2
CASSSDPPAGGELFF TGCGCCAGCAGCTCCGACCCCCCGGCGGGCGGGGAGCTGTTTTTT TRBV5-1 few TRBJ2-2 .
CAWSAPPAYEQYF TGTGCCTGGAGTGCCCCTCCGGCCTACGAGCAGTACTTC TRBV30 . TRBJ2-7 .
CASSEARTRAHGYTF TGTGCCAGCAGTGAAGCTCGGACAAGGGCCCATGGCTACACCTTC TRBV6-1 . TRBJ1-2 .
CASSWGGRANTEAFF TGTGCCAGCAGCTGGGGGGGCAGGGCGAACACTGAAGCTTTCTTT TRBV5-5 few TRBJ1-1 .
CASSDLAGGTETQYF TGTGCCAGCAGTGATCTAGCGGGGGGTACGGAGACCCAGTACTTC TRBV2 . TRBJ2-5 TRBD2
CASSLGSEGARYGYTF TGTGCCAGCAGCTTGGGGTCGGAGGGGGCTCGGTATGGCTACACCTTC TRBV5-4 few TRBJ1-2 TRBD1
CASSLNRGRNGYTF TGTGCCAGCAGCTTAAACAGGGGCCGGAATGGCTACACCTTC TRBV13 . TRBJ1-2 TRBD1
CASSSGGGFYEQYF TGTGCCAGCAGTTCGGGCGGGGGTTTCTACGAGCAGTACTTC TRBV6-5 . TRBJ2-7 TRBD2
CAWDPGAAMAFF TGTGCCTGGGATCCAGGGGCAGCCATGGCTTTCTTT TRBV30 . TRBJ1-1 .
CASSFWGTGYNYEQFF TGTGCCAGCAGCTTTTGGGGGACAGGGTATAACTACGAGCAGTTCTTC TRBV5-6 . TRBJ2-1 TRBD1
CSVEGRMNTEAFF TGCAGCGTTGAAGGGAGGATGAACACTGAAGCTTTCTTT TRBV29-1 few TRBJ1-1 .
CASSVPSGSSYNEQFF TGTGCCAGCAGCGTACCGAGCGGGAGCTCCTACAATGAGCAGTTCTTC TRBV9 . TRBJ2-1 TRBD2
CASSRGDRGDGYTF TGCGCCAGCAGCCGGGGGGACAGGGGGGATGGCTACACCTTC TRBV4-3 few TRBJ1-2 TRBD1
CASSPQGASGLSSGELFF TGTGCCAGCTCACCACAGGGGGCTAGCGGGCTTTCCTCCGGGGAGCTGTTTTTT TRBV18 . TRBJ2-2 .
CASRRGGGETQYF TGTGCCAGCCGCCGCGGGGGCGGAGAGACCCAGTACTTC TRBV11-3 . TRBJ2-5 .
CASSPADRGLITGELFF TGTGCCAGCAGCCCAGCTGACAGGGGGCTTATCACCGGGGAGCTGTTTTTT TRBV14 few TRBJ2-2 TRBD1
CASSHVTGEFVTEAFF TGTGCCAGCAGCCATGTTACAGGGGAGTTTGTTACTGAAGCTTTCTTT TRBV5-4 few TRBJ1-1 TRBD1
CASSEPARDRGLNTGELFF TGCGCCAGCAGTGAGCCCGCCCGGGACAGGGGGCTAAACACCGGGGAGCTGTTTTTT TRBV10-1 . TRBJ2-2 TRBD1
CASSQHPGQGAVDTQYF TGCGCCAGCAGCCAACATCCCGGACAGGGGGCTGTAGATACGCAGTATTTT TRBV4-1 few TRBJ2-3 TRBD1
CASRPPPRDRVHGYTF TGTGCCAGTAGACCTCCCCCGCGAGACAGGGTCCATGGCTACACCTTC TRBV19 few TRBJ1-2 TRBD1
CASSLGGSGVTDTQYF TGTGCCAGCAGCCTCGGGGGTAGCGGGGTTACAGATACGCAGTATTTT TRBV11-3 . TRBJ2-3 TRBD2
CASSYHLGGPAQFF TGTGCCAGCAGCTACCACCTAGGGGGTCCAGCGCAGTTCTTC TRBV7-9 few TRBJ2-1 .
CASSSRTSPNYEQYF TGTGCCAGCAGTTCCAGGACTAGCCCTAACTACGAGCAGTACTTC TRBV5-4 . TRBJ2-7 TRBD2
CASSLSLSSYEQYF TGTGCCAGCAGCCTCTCCTTGAGCTCCTACGAGCAGTACTTC TRBV7-6 few TRBJ2-7 .
CASSLDFGAGNTGELFF TGTGCCAGCAGCTTAGATTTTGGGGCGGGAAACACCGGGGAGCTGTTTTTT TRBV11-3 . TRBJ2-2 .
CAIRRTSGNYEQYF TGTGCCATCAGGAGGACTAGCGGAAACTACGAGCAGTACTTC TRBV10-3 few TRBJ2-7 TRBD2
CASSTDRGPAQHF TGTGCCAGTAGTACCGACAGGGGCCCAGCCCAGCATTTT TRBV19 few TRBJ1-5 TRBD1
CASSKNRVYGYTF TGTGCCAGCAGTAAGAACAGGGTCTATGGCTACACCTTC TRBV28 . TRBJ1-2 .
CATSRAGTEETQYF TGTGCCACCAGCAGGGCCGGGACAGAAGAGACCCAGTACTTC TRBV15 few TRBJ2-5 TRBD1
CASRDSTGTGGTYNSPLHF TGTGCCAGTCGGGACTCAACCGGGACAGGGGGCACCTATAATTCACCCCTCCACTTT TRBV19 . TRBJ1-6 TRBD1
CASSLDSGRSGELFF TGTGCCAGCAGCTTAGATAGCGGGAGGTCCGGGGAGCTGTTTTTT TRBV7-2 few TRBJ2-2 TRBD2
CASSTGWRAEAFF TGTGCCAGCAGTACAGGGTGGAGAGCTGAAGCTTTCTTT TRBV27 . TRBJ1-1 .
CASSLWESTEAFF TGTGCCAGCAGCTTATGGGAGAGCACTGAAGCTTTCTTT TRBV7-2 few TRBJ1-1 .
CASSLRPGTETLGQYF TGCGCCAGCAGCCTCCGGCCCGGGACAGAGACACTTGGGCAGTACTTC TRBV4-1 few TRBJ2-7 TRBD1
CASSYASRSTYEQYF TGTGCCAGCAGTTACGCGTCCAGGTCCACCTACGAGCAGTACTTC TRBV6-6 . TRBJ2-7 .
CASKGQGWKDTEAFF TGTGCCAGCAAGGGGCAGGGGTGGAAGGACACTGAAGCTTTCTTT TRBV6-1 few TRBJ1-1 .
CATPPTGTISYEQYF TGTGCCACCCCTCCAACCGGGACTATCTCCTACGAGCAGTACTTC TRBV7-2 . TRBJ2-7 TRBD2
CASSPPQTGQNTYEQYF TGTGCCAGCAGCCCACCCCAGACAGGGCAGAATACCTACGAGCAGTACTTC TRBV7-9 . TRBJ2-7 TRBD1
CATRALDRDNTEAFF TGTGCCACCCGAGCCCTGGACAGGGATAACACTGAAGCTTTCTTT TRBV2 . TRBJ1-1 TRBD1
CASSQDLGGYGYTF TGTGCCAGCAGCCAAGATCTAGGGGGCTATGGCTACACCTTC TRBV14 few TRBJ1-2 .
CATSRPGQGAAETQYF TGTGCCACCAGCAGACCGGGACAGGGGGCCGCCGAGACCCAGTACTTC TRBV15 . TRBJ2-5 TRBD1
CSAGQGVFEQYF TGCAGCGCTGGACAGGGGGTCTTCGAGCAGTACTTC TRBV29-1 . TRBJ2-7 TRBD1